What follows are 20 T cell receptor beta chains derived from one specimen sequenced in a study of spatial heterogeneity in lung cancer. The time point: sample taken at primary tumor resection. Unsorted whole RNA from tumor, nontumor lung or frozen PBMC underwent sequencing. TCRdb fed the 5' RACE reads into MiXCR, producing one record per CDR3 protein. Of tens of thousands of distinct CDR3 sequences detected, 5.2% appear once; the ten largest clones hold just over 25%. The input for sequencing was PBMCs, taken at surgery. The source of these receptors is a female donor with early-stage non-small cell lung cancer.

This clonotype was recorded at least ten times. This chain uses TRBV7-3 with TRBJ2-2, with unresolved D. V lost 3 bases to trimming and J lost 1 base, with 6 bases between them. Looked up from germline, CDR1 is SGHTA and CDR2 is FQGTGA. The CDR3 has 14 residues. Here the CDR3 DNA reads TGTGCCAGCAGCTTTGGGCTGAACACCGGGGAGCTGTTTTTT. Translating gives CASSFGLNTGELFF.

The chain is built from TRBV5-1 and TRBJ2-1; 9 bases map to TRBD1. V lost 4 bases, J lost 8 bases, and 7 bases stayed unmatched. Germline lookup yields CDR1 SGHRS and CDR2 YFSETQ. The CDR3 loop spans 14 amino acids. The CDR3 protein is CASSMGQGLDEQFF. In DNA form, the CDR3 reads TGCGCCAGCAGCATGGGACAGGGTCTAGATGAGCAGTTCTTC.

In this sample, this clonotype turned up many times. The chain couples TRBV7-9 to TRBJ2-3, with D possibly being TRBD1 or TRBD2 (5 bases each). CDR3 size: 13 residues. Trimming stripped 4 bases from V and 2 bases from J, with 7 bases between. Germline V gene data show CDR1 as SEHNR and CDR2 as FQNEAQ (reference sequence). The CDR3: CASSWGSTDTQYF. The CDR3 coding sequence is TGTGCCAGCAGCTGGGGGTCCACAGATACGCAGTATTTT.

This clonotype was detected ten times or more. The genes are TRBV6-2 or TRBV6-3 and TRBJ2-7, with unresolved D. The germline V gene has CDR1 MNHEY and CDR2 SVGEGT. This CDR3 is 12 amino acids long. Trimming cost V 2 bases and J 9 bases, with 11 bases left between them. Here the CDR3 reads CASSYGMFMQYF. The CDR3 bases are TGTGCCAGCAGTTACGGGATGTTTATGCAGTACTTC.

The V call is TRBV20-1, the J call TRBJ2-1; D unclear. The CDR3 contains 13 residues. The germline CDR1 and CDR2 sequences are DFQATT and SNEGSKA (reference sequence). V was cut by 8 bases and J by 0 bases, with 11 bases left in between. The CDR3 nucleotides read TGCAGTACGCAGCGTAGCTCCTACAATGAGCAGTTCTTC. Translation gives CSTQRSSYNEQFF.

This clonotype was counted many times. The DNA for the CDR3 is TGTGCCAGCTCACGAAGGGAGAGCTCCTACGAGCAGTACTTC. Translated, it gives CASSRRESSYEQYF. This chain links TRBV18 with TRBJ2-7; D perhaps matches TRBD2 (5 bases). The CDR3 runs 14 residues. Per germline, CDR1 KGHSH and CDR2 LQKENI. Deletions cut 4 bases from V and 0 bases from J, with 10 bases between.

J is TRBJ2-7 and V is TRBV30, with D tentatively TRBD1 (6 bases). CDR3 size: 12 residues. V lost 5 bases, J lost 2 bases, and 10 bases lay in between. Germline CDR1 GTSNPN, CDR2 SVGIG (reference sequence). Here the CDR3 reads CAWGTLTYEQYF. The CDR3 DNA reads TGTGCCTGGGGGACACTTACCTACGAGCAGTACTTC.

This clonotype was observed a handful of times. V usage is TRBV24-1 and J usage is TRBJ2-5, with a possible D match to TRBD2 (5 bases). Looked up from germline, CDR1 is KGHDR and CDR2 is SFDVKD. V lost 4 bases to trimming and J lost 7 bases, with 21 bases between them. This CDR3 is 16 amino acids long. The CDR3 loop is CATSDPGREGRRTQYF. The CDR3 nucleotides read TGTGCCACCAGTGACCCCGGAAGAGAGGGCCGGAGGACCCAGTACTTC.

This clonotype was detected ten times or more. The CDR3 coding sequence is TGTGCCAGCAGCTTACGACAGGGACTCCCAACTAATGAAAAACTGTTTTTT. Translated: CASSLRQGLPTNEKLFF. This sequence joins TRBV7-9 and TRBJ1-4; 7 bases agree with TRBD1. This CDR3 is built from 17 residues. V shed 2 bases and J 0 bases; nucleotides not matched to a gene: 6. Germline-derived CDR1 and CDR2 are SEHNR and FQNEAQ (reference sequence).

This clonotype was counted ten times or more. The rearrangement uses TRBV28 and TRBJ1-2; D is ambiguous. The germline V and J ends were trimmed by 7 bases and 4 bases, with 13 bases remaining between them. From germline, CDR1 is MDHEN and CDR2 SYDVKM. The CDR3 length is 13 residues. The CDR3 bases are TGTGCCAGCAACCCAGGAGCCTCCTATGGCTACACCTTC. Translation: CASNPGASYGYTF.

The chain has TRBV2 and TRBJ1-2; perhaps TRBD1 as D (5 bases). Germline V gene sequence: CDR1 SNHLY, CDR2 FYNNEI. CDR3 size: 15 residues. V lost 8 bases to trimming and J lost 4 bases, with 20 bases between them. DNA of the CDR3: TGTGCCAGCCCAAAAGACAGCGTCGGCTCCTATGGCTACACCTTC. Its protein product is CASPKDSVGSYGYTF.

This clonotype was found a few times. This rearrangement joins TRBV20-1 to TRBJ1-3, with 9 positions matching TRBD1. Germline values: CDR1 DFQATT, CDR2 SNEGSKA (reference sequence). The CDR3 spans 16 residues. Trimming removed 2 bases from V and 3 bases from J; junction bases left unmatched: 8. Here the CDR3 reads CSARYPTGGLGNTIYF. The CDR3 nucleotides read TGCAGTGCTAGATACCCGACAGGGGGTCTTGGAAACACCATATATTTT.

The table lists this clonotype with many counts. This chain joins TRBV7-9 and TRBJ2-2; possible D gene TRBD2, 6 bases. This CDR3 is 17 amino acids long. Germline lookup yields CDR1 SEHNR and CDR2 FQNEAQ (reference sequence). Trimming took off 4 bases at V and 3 bases at J, with 18 bases between the two ends. The CDR3 loop reads CASSSSPGLAYTGELFF. CDR3 DNA sequence: TGTGCCAGCAGCTCGAGCCCGGGACTGGCGTACACCGGGGAGCTGTTTTTT.

This clonotype was recorded at least ten times. The rearrangement links TRBV12-3 or TRBV12-4 to TRBJ2-7, with 7 bases matching TRBD1. The CDR3 consists of 15 residues. The V gene end was trimmed by 4 bases and the J gene end by 2 bases; junction bases not matched to a gene: 8. CDR3 region: CASSYTGTAAYEQYF. DNA of the CDR3: TGTGCCAGCAGTTACACCGGGACAGCCGCCTACGAGCAGTACTTC.

This clonotype showed up many times. This sequence joins TRBV12-3 or TRBV12-4 and TRBJ2-4, with TRBD2 identical over 11 bases. CDR3 length: 16 amino acids. J gave up 1 base and V 10 bases, and 9 bases lay outside the gene matches. The CDR3 here is CATSLSSGGAKNIQYF. Written as DNA, the CDR3 is TGTGCCACCTCCCTTTCTAGCGGGGGGGCCAAAAACATTCAGTACTTC.

Ten or more counts support this clonotype. V gene TRBV6-2 or TRBV6-3 combines with J gene TRBJ2-7, with 7 bases aligning to TRBD2. V shed 0 bases, J shed 3 bases, and the junction held 5 bases outside the gene matches. The CDR3 contains 15 residues. The germline gives CDR1 MNHEY, CDR2 SVGEGT. The CDR3 here is CASSYSSGESYEQYF. In nucleotides, the CDR3 is TGTGCCAGCAGTTACTCAAGCGGGGAAAGCTACGAGCAGTACTTC.

This clonotype was seen a handful of times. The chain combines TRBV18 with TRBJ1-1; D unclear. Trimming pared 4 bases from V and 5 bases from J, leaving 11 bases between. Germline lookup yields CDR1 KGHSH and CDR2 LQKENI. The CDR3 covers 13 residues. The DNA of the CDR3 is TGTGCCAGCTCACTATCGGGGTTGACTGAAGCTTTCTTT. Its protein product is CASSLSGLTEAFF. The complete variable domain, with remaining parts taken from reference TRBV18 and TRBJ1-1, reads NAGVMQNPRHLVRRRGQEARLRCSPMKGHSHVYWYRQLPEEGLKFMVYLQKENIIDESGMPKERFSAEFPKEGPSILRIQQVVRGDSAAYFCASSLSGLTEAFFGQGTRLTVV.

This clonotype was seen repeatedly, ten times or more. The J gene is TRBJ1-5, the V gene TRBV19; a weak D match, TRBD1 (5 bases). The germline CDR1 and CDR2 sequences are LNHDA and SQIVND (reference sequence). Between the trimmed V and J ends, which lost 11 bases and 2 bases, there was a span of 16 bases. CDR3 length equals 14 residues. The CDR3 loop reads CAASRGVGNQPQHF. The CDR3 region has the DNA TGTGCCGCCTCAAGGGGAGTCGGCAATCAGCCCCAGCATTTT.

This clonotype came up a few times. V and J are TRBV28 and TRBJ2-1; the D gene is possibly TRBD2 (6 bases). The CDR3 runs to 14 residues. Germline values: CDR1 MDHEN, CDR2 SYDVKM. V was clipped by 6 bases and J by 8 bases, with 17 bases between them. Here the CDR3 DNA reads TGTGCCAGCAGATCAACTCAGGGAGGCGATGAGCAGTTCTTC. This sequence encodes CASRSTQGGDEQFF.

The table lists this clonotype with many counts. V and J are TRBV7-2 and TRBJ1-1, with D possibly matching TRBD1 (5 bases). The CDR3 is 13 amino acids. The germline V gene has CDR1 SGHTA and CDR2 FQGNSA. V was cut by 3 bases and J by 1 base, with 6 bases left in between. CDR3 bases: TGTGCCAGCAGCTTTGGGGGGAACACTGAAGCTTTCTTT. Residues: CASSFGGNTEAFF.